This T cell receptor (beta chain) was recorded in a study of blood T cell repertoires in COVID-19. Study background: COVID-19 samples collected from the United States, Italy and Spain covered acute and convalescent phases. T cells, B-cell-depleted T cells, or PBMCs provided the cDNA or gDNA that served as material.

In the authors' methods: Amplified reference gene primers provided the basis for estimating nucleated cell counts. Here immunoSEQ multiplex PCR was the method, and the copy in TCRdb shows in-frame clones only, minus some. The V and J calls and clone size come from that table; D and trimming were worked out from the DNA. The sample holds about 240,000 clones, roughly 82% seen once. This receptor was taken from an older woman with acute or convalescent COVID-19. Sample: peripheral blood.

The CDR3 is CASSLGLTDYNEQFF. The CDR3 DNA follows: TGCGCCAGCAGCTTGGGTTTGACAGATTACAATGAGCAGTTCTTC. The genes are TRBV5-1 and TRBJ2-1; tentatively, D is TRBD1 (5 bases). V shed 0 bases and J shed 4 bases, with 11 bases lying between them. Germline V lookup: CDR1 SGHRS, CDR2 YFSETQ. The CDR3 consists of 15 residues.